The clone carrying this TCR beta chain was seen repeatedly, ten times or more. Antigen specificity is unknown. The data belong to a study of T cells in Graves' hyperthyroidism and ophthalmopathy. On the study more broadly: Peripheral blood was taken when the disease was first diagnosed, before any treatment began. The study, taken as a whole, reports: Most clonotypes that expanded in the thyroid above 0.001 also showed up in blood.

RNA transcripts were the template for amplifying TCR beta CDR3 regions. Researchers ran a first-round RT-PCR on the TCR CDR3 using the HTBI primer set. In TCRdb, the multiplex PCR reads were re-called with MiXCR into one record per CDR3 protein. The sample has approximately 300,000 distinct CDR3 sequences; roughly 15% are singletons. Trimming left V 2 bases short and J 5 bases short, with 15 bases between. The CDR3 contains 15 residues. The germline V gene encodes CDR1 SNHLY and CDR2 FYNNEI. Material for sequencing was blood. The V gene is TRBV2, the J gene TRBJ1-2; the D gene is possibly TRBD1 (5 bases). The sequence came from a man aged 25 to 45 with Graves' hyperthyroidism. The DNA of the CDR3 is TGTGCCAGCAGTGAAAGGACACCTACCCAGTATGGCTACACCTTC. The encoded protein is CASSERTPTQYGYTF.